This T cell receptor beta chain was captured in a study of blood T cell repertoires in COVID-19. Across the whole study: Sites in the United States, Italy and Spain provided acute and convalescent COVID-19 samples. The analysed material was cDNA or gDNA that came from T cells, B-cell-depleted T cells, or PBMCs.

V lost 8 bases and J lost 2, with 16 bases in between. Germline V gives CDR1 MNHEY, CDR2 SVGAGI. The CDR3 is made up of 14 amino acids. Sequencing used immunoSEQ multiplex PCR; TCRdb keeps in-frame clones, though not all of them. The sample consists of nearly 350,000 clones, around nine tenths of them appearing once. Sequenced sample: peripheral blood. The sequence came from a young woman who had recovered from COVID-19. The V and J genes are TRBV6-5 and TRBJ2-7, with a weak D call TRBD1 (5 bases). The CDR3 DNA follows: TGTGCCAGCGGCAGGGTCGACAGTGCCTACGAGCAGTACGTC. Its protein is CASGRVDSAYEQYV.